The subject of this entry is one T cell receptor beta chain. The CDR3 extends over 14 amino acids. The V and J ends lost 10 bases and 3 bases, in that order; junction bases with no gene match: 6. Germline assignment: CDR1 LNHDA and CDR2 SQIVND (reference sequence). The assay was immunoSEQ multiplex PCR, and TCRdb's table has in-frame clones only and misses some. The sample contains roughly 180,000 clones, 82% of which appear only once. The sample belongs to a study of blood T cell repertoires in COVID-19. Whole-study context: The analysed material was cDNA or gDNA that came from T cells, B-cell-depleted T cells, or PBMCs.

J is TRBJ2-2 and V is TRBV19, with 9 bases aligning to TRBD2. This TCR derives from a woman of 80 years or more with active or convalescent COVID-19. Material: peripheral blood. The CDR3 sequence: CATLAGVHTGELFF. The CDR3 nucleotides read TGTGCCACATTAGCGGGAGTACACACCGGGGAGCTGTTTTTT. Complete variable domain (other parts from reference TRBV19 and TRBJ2-2): DGGITQSPKYLFRKEGQNVTLSCEQNLNHDAMYWYRQDPGQGLRLIYYSQIVNDFQKGDIAEGYSVSREKKESFPLTVTSAQKNPTAFYLCATLAGVHTGELFFGEGSRLTVL.